Each of the 26 T cell receptor beta chains below was sequenced from the same sample in a study of naive and memory T cell subsets. An equimolar mix of two oligonucleotides served as the beta constant-region primer for TRBC1 and TRBC2. TCRdb called the UMI-ligation and nested PCR reads again in MiXCR, with one record for every CDR3 protein. The top ten clones hold just over 0.14% of a sample with around 160,000 distinct CDR3 sequences, 17% of them seen once. The material sequenced was naive CD4+ T cells from blood. Source of these receptors: a human donor in good health.

This chain links TRBV7-9 with TRBJ2-1, with D unresolved. V lost 2 bases and J lost 2, with 13 bases in between. The CDR3 contains 16 residues. Germline lookup yields CDR1 SEHNR and CDR2 FQNEAQ (reference sequence). Here the CDR3 reads CASSLSAVAPYNEQFF. The CDR3 DNA reads as TGTGCCAGCAGCTTAAGCGCGGTGGCCCCCTACAATGAGCAGTTCTTC. The full variable domain, with the rest looked up from reference TRBV7-9 and TRBJ2-1, is DTGVSQNPRHKITKRGQNVTFRCDPISEHNRLYWYRQTLGQGPEFLTYFQNEAQLEKSRLLSDRFSAERPKGSFSTLEIQRTEQGDSAMYLCASSLSAVAPYNEQFFGPGTRLTVL.

The chain links TRBV4-3 to TRBJ2-3; 11 bases line up with TRBD2. Trimming removed 0 bases from V and 3 bases from J; junction bases left unmatched: 5. The CDR3 contains 17 residues. Looked up from germline, CDR1 is LGHNA and CDR2 is YSLEER. CDR3 coding DNA: TGCGCCAGCAGCCAAGAAACCGGGACTAGCGGAACAGATACGCAGTATTTT. It codes for CASSQETGTSGTDTQYF.

This clonotype was picked up a small number of times. V usage is TRBV5-1 and J usage is TRBJ2-2; possibly TRBD2 for D (5 bases). This CDR3 spans 14 amino acids. The germline V gene encodes CDR1 SGHRS and CDR2 YFSETQ. Trimming cost V 4 bases and J 7 bases, with 14 bases left between them. The DNA of the CDR3 is TGCGCCAGCAGCACGGCTACAGAGGGCGGGGAGCTGTTTTTT. This sequence encodes CASSTATEGGELFF.

The chain recombines TRBV6-5 with TRBJ1-2, with D maybe TRBD1 (5 bases). The germline CDR1 and CDR2 sequences are MNHEY and SVGAGI. Trimming removed 10 bases at V and 7 bases at J, with 16 bases between. The CDR3 contains 12 residues. In nucleotides, the CDR3 is TGTGCCATCCGAAACTCCGGGGGTGGCTACACCTTC. Amino acid sequence: CAIRNSGGGYTF.

This clonotype was recorded a few times. V gene TRBV12-3 or TRBV12-4 combines with J gene TRBJ2-3; D remains unclear. The germline V and J ends were trimmed by 2 bases and 5 bases, with 11 bases remaining between them. The CDR3 totals 14 residues. CDR3 protein: CASSLSRKVDTQYF. CDR3 bases: TGTGCCAGCAGTTTAAGTCGGAAGGTAGATACGCAGTATTTT.

This clonotype has just a few counts. This sequence joins TRBV11-2 and TRBJ2-1, with 8 bases matching TRBD1. The V gene's germline CDR1 is SGHAT and CDR2 FQNNGV. V was clipped by 9 bases and J by 1 base; unmatched bases: 23. This CDR3 has 20 amino acids. The CDR3 protein is CASRRNTGGRRSRSYNEQFF. The CDR3 nucleotides read TGTGCCAGTCGGAGGAATACAGGGGGAAGGCGCTCGCGATCCTACAATGAGCAGTTCTTC.

This clonotype was counted between two and nine times. The chain carries TRBV6-1 and TRBJ2-7; perhaps D is TRBD1 or TRBD2 (6 bases each). Germline loops: CDR1 MNHNS, CDR2 SASEGT. This CDR3 contains 15 residues. V shed 1 base and J shed 3 bases, with 13 bases lying between them. The CDR3 bases are TGTGCCAGCAGTGAAGAAGGGGGGTTTTACTACGAGCAGTACTTC. Its translation: CASSEEGGFYYEQYF.

About this clonotype: At one end, the junction sequence differs from germline, possibly due to a read error. The chain uses TRBV20-1 and TRBJ1-1, with D tentatively TRBD1 (5 bases). The CDR3 is 13 amino acids. The V gene's germline CDR1 is DFQATT and CDR2 SNEGSKA (reference sequence). CDR3 bases: TGCAGTGCGAGAGAGGCCGGGGGACCTGAAGCTTTCTTT. It translates to CSAREAGGPEAFF.

V gene TRBV18 combines with J gene TRBJ2-2; D might be TRBD1 (6 bases). The CDR3 is 15 amino acids. Germline assignment: CDR1 KGHSH and CDR2 LQKENI. Trimming stripped 1 base from V and 1 base from J, with 7 bases between. DNA of the CDR3: TGTGCCAGCTCACCACAGACAGGGAACACCGGGGAGCTGTTTTTT. Residues: CASSPQTGNTGELFF.

V and J are TRBV2 and TRBJ2-3; D is undetermined. Trimming took 4 bases from V and 4 from J, leaving 9 bases between them. The length of the CDR3 is 13 residues. Germline V CDR1 and CDR2: SNHLY, FYNNEI. The CDR3: CASSATEADTQYF. Written as DNA, the CDR3 is TGTGCCAGCAGTGCGACCGAGGCAGATACGCAGTATTTT.

The rearrangement uses TRBV7-3 and TRBJ2-3, with 12 bases lining up with TRBD1. Germline assignment: CDR1 SGHTA and CDR2 FQGTGA. The CDR3 contains 21 residues. V lost 3 bases and J lost 6; bases outside the gene matches: 22. Here the CDR3 reads CASSLLPGQGASDVLTDTQYF. The DNA for the CDR3 is TGTGCCAGCAGCTTGCTACCGGGACAGGGGGCATCTGACGTCTTGACGGATACGCAGTATTTT.

The V gene is TRBV4-3, the J gene TRBJ2-7, with 9 bases fitting TRBD2. The CDR3 spans 15 residues. Looked up from germline, CDR1 is LGHNA and CDR2 is YSLEER. The junction had 4 bases not matched to a gene; V was cut back by 1 base and J by 3 bases. Here the CDR3 reads CASSQGLAEYYEQYF. The DNA for the CDR3 is TGCGCCAGCAGCCAAGGACTAGCGGAGTACTACGAGCAGTACTTC.

This clonotype was counted between two and nine times. The chain joins TRBV18 to TRBJ1-5; D is perhaps TRBD1 (5 bases). This CDR3 has 15 residues. CDR1 and CDR2 from the germline V gene are KGHSH and LQKENI. The ends were cut back, 2 bases at V and 5 bases at J, with 13 bases in the middle. The CDR3 is CASSPSGRNYQPQHF. The CDR3 bases are TGTGCCAGCTCACCATCGGGGCGTAATTATCAGCCCCAGCATTTT.

This clonotype was seen a handful of times. The rearrangement joins TRBV7-9 to TRBJ2-1; D call uncertain. The V end lost 1 base, the J end lost 9 bases, and 13 bases lay between the germline ends. This CDR3 spans 14 amino acids. From germline, CDR1 is SEHNR and CDR2 FQNEAQ (reference sequence). This chain's CDR3 is CASSLGPRGGEQFF. The CDR3 DNA follows: TGTGCCAGCAGCTTAGGCCCTCGAGGTGGTGAGCAGTTCTTC. The complete variable domain, with remaining parts taken from reference TRBV7-9 and TRBJ2-1, reads DTGVSQNPRHKITKRGQNVTFRCDPISEHNRLYWYRQTLGQGPEFLTYFQNEAQLEKSRLLSDRFSAERPKGSFSTLEIQRTEQGDSAMYLCASSLGPRGGEQFFGPGTRLTVL.

This clonotype has more than one count but fewer than ten. The chain has TRBV5-4 and TRBJ2-5, with TRBD2 matching over 8 bases. The CDR3 is 17 amino acids. Germline-derived CDR1 and CDR2 are SGHNT and YYREEE (reference sequence). Losses at the gene ends were 0 bases for V and 7 bases for J; bases not matched to a gene: 14. The CDR3 bases are TGTGCCAGCAGCTTGGCCTTAGCGGGGCTGAACCGCGGGACCCAGTACTTC. This sequence encodes CASSLALAGLNRGTQYF.

This clonotype was counted a few times. For the CDR3, the DNA is TGTGCCATCAGTGAGAGGCTAGCGGGAGGGACGGATACGCAGTATTTT. Its protein is CAISERLAGGTDTQYF. The chain employs TRBV10-3 and TRBJ2-3, with TRBD2 matching over 12 bases. The CDR3 is 16 residues long. The germline V gene encodes CDR1 ENHRY and CDR2 SYGVKD. The J segment lost 6 bases and the V segment lost 2 bases, leaving 6 bases of the junction unmatched.

On this clonotype itself: An end of the junction differs from the germline gene, which may be a read error. V is TRBV29-1 and J is TRBJ2-7; D is possibly TRBD1 or TRBD2 (7 bases each). The CDR3 runs to 15 residues. The germline gives CDR1 SQVTM, CDR2 ANQGSEA. This chain's CDR3 is CSVEAGQSLPYEQYF. CDR3 nucleotides: TGCAGCGTGGAAGCGGGACAGAGCCTTCCCTACGAGCAGTACTTC.

The CDR3 loop is CASSQTTTGQPQHF. CDR3 coding DNA: TGTGCCAGCAGCCAAACGACGACGGGTCAGCCCCAGCATTTT. V and J are TRBV3-1 and TRBJ1-5; D gene uncertain. Germline CDR1 LGHDT, CDR2 YNNKEL (reference sequence). The CDR3 has 14 amino acids. Trimming pared 2 bases from V and 6 bases from J, leaving 11 bases between. Supplemented by reference TRBV3-1 and TRBJ1-5, the full variable domain reads DTAVSQTPKYLVTQMGNDKSIKCEQNLGHDTMYWYKQDSKKFLKIMFSYNNKELIINETVPNRFSPKSPDKAHLNLHINSLELGDSAVYFCASSQTTTGQPQHFGDGTRLSIL.

The chain carries TRBV10-3 and TRBJ2-3; 11 bases are a match to TRBD2. Germline CDR1 and CDR2: ENHRY and SYGVKD. After removal of 7 bases from V and 2 bases from J, the junction contained 5 bases not matched to a gene. The CDR3 is 15 amino acids. CDR3 residues: CAIKRLAGSTDTQYF. The CDR3 coding sequence is TGTGCCATCAAACGACTAGCGGGATCCACAGATACGCAGTATTTT.

The table lists this clonotype with a few counts. The rearrangement uses TRBV12-3 or TRBV12-4 and TRBJ1-1, with 7 bases aligning to TRBD1. The CDR3 length is 16 residues. V gave up 7 bases and J gave up 2 bases; unmatched junction bases: 13. This CDR3 is CASNLRTGRGNTEAFF. The CDR3 DNA sequence: TGTGCCAGCAACCTCCGGACAGGTCGAGGAAACACTGAAGCTTTCTTT.

This clonotype was observed at least ten times. The rearrangement uses TRBV27 and TRBJ2-5; 8 bases map to TRBD1. CDR3 length equals 14 residues. Trimming took 6 bases from V and 5 from J; bases not matched to a gene: 8. Germline assignment: CDR1 MNHEY and CDR2 SMNVEV (reference sequence). The CDR3 DNA reads TGTGCCAGCAGCAGGGGGCGCTTGAAGGAGACCCAGTACTTC. Residues: CASSRGRLKETQYF.

In this sample, this clonotype turned up a few times. The chain recombines TRBV21-1 with TRBJ2-2; the D call of TRBD2 is as the table states it, not checked on the DNA. TRBV21-1 is tagged as a pseudogene. This CDR3 spans 22 amino acids. DNA of the CDR3: TGTGCCAGCAGGCCGTTCGGGTGGGGGTTTCGGGCTAGCGGGGCGAACACCGGGGAGCTGTTTTTT. Amino acid sequence: CASRPFGWGFRASGANTGELFF.

The chain links TRBV7-9 to TRBJ2-6, with TRBD1 matching over 9 bases. V dropped 1 base and J dropped 0; count of bases not matched to a gene: 1. Germline V gives CDR1 SEHNR, CDR2 FQNEAQ (reference sequence). The CDR3 totals 17 residues. The CDR3 reads CASSLETGGSGANVLTF. CDR3 nucleotides: TGTGCCAGCAGCTTAGAGACAGGGGGCTCTGGGGCCAACGTCCTGACTTTC.

V is TRBV30 and J is TRBJ2-5; 9 nucleotides line up with TRBD2. From germline, CDR1 is GTSNPN and CDR2 SVGIG (reference sequence). The length of the CDR3 is 13 residues. With 1 base clipped from V and 5 bases from J, the junction kept 2 bases outside the gene matches. CDR3: CAWSGAGGETQYF. Written as DNA, the CDR3 is TGTGCCTGGAGTGGGGCGGGAGGGGAGACCCAGTACTTC.

Only a few counts were recorded for this clonotype. V gene TRBV24-1 combines with J gene TRBJ2-3; the D gene is possibly TRBD1 (6 bases). Germline V gene sequence: CDR1 KGHDR, CDR2 SFDVKD. V was cut by 5 bases and J by 1 base, with 9 bases left in between. This CDR3 has 14 amino acids. The CDR3 DNA sequence: TGTGCCACCAGTGGAGGGGGAGGCACAGATACGCAGTATTTT. Its protein product is CATSGGGGTDTQYF.

The table lists this clonotype with a few counts. The V gene is TRBV20-1, the J gene TRBJ1-2; D ambiguous. The CDR3 sequence is 12 residues long. The V gene's germline CDR1 is DFQATT and CDR2 SNEGSKA (reference sequence). V dropped 5 bases and J dropped 8 bases, with 15 bases sitting between them. The CDR3 sequence is CSAGLPGGGYTF. In DNA, the CDR3 is TGCAGTGCTGGACTGCCGGGCGGGGGCTACACCTTC.